The 9 T cell receptor beta chains presented below share a single source sample, sequenced in a study of cytotoxic CD8 clonotypes in ibrutinib-treated CLL. Only in-frame clones appear in the TCRdb table, and some are missing; sequencing was by immunoSEQ multiplex PCR. The sample shows around 250,000 clones, around three quarters of them seen only once. Here the sequenced sample was PBMCs, taken after 24 months of ibrutinib treatment. These receptor sequences come from a human donor with chronic lymphocytic leukemia.

The V call is TRBV19, the J call TRBJ2-5, with TRBD1 matching 10 bases. This CDR3 spans 15 amino acids. Looked up from germline, CDR1 is LNHDA and CDR2 is SQIVND (reference sequence). The junction had 6 bases not matched to a gene; V was cut back by 5 bases and J by 3 bases. The DNA for the CDR3 is TGTGCCAGTAGTTACCTTGGACAGGGGGAAGAGACCCAGTACTTC. Encoded protein: CASSYLGQGEETQYF.

The chain has TRBV10-2 and TRBJ2-5; no clear D. CDR3 length: 12 amino acids. Germline V CDR1 and CDR2: WSHSY, SAAADI. Trimming took off 3 bases at V and 9 bases at J, with 11 bases between the two ends. The DNA of the CDR3 is TGCGCCAGCAGTGAACCCGATTTCGCCCAGTACTTC. It codes for CASSEPDFAQYF.

The chain couples TRBV5-6 to TRBJ2-1, with no clear D. From germline, CDR1 is SGHDT and CDR2 YYEEEE. V shed 2 bases and J shed 8 bases, with 5 bases lying between them. CDR3 length: 11 amino acids. The CDR3 is CASSFTDEQFF. The CDR3 nucleotides read TGTGCCAGCAGCTTCACGGATGAGCAGTTCTTC.

The CDR3 sequence: CASSPRQGHEQYF. The CDR3 DNA reads TGTGCCAGCAGCCCGAGACAGGGTCACGAGCAGTACTTC. The V gene is TRBV7-3, the J gene TRBJ2-7; TRBD1 matches at 7 bases. The CDR3 consists of 13 residues. The germline CDR1 and CDR2 sequences are SGHTA and FQGTGA. With 5 bases clipped from V and 5 bases from J, the junction kept 6 bases outside the gene matches.

The V gene is TRBV19, the J gene TRBJ2-3, with 9 bases fitting TRBD1. In germline, CDR1 is LNHDA, CDR2 SQIVND (reference sequence). V shed 5 bases and J 3 bases; nucleotides not matched to a gene: 6. This CDR3 comprises 15 residues. CDR3 in amino acids: CASSSRDRVTDTQYF. The CDR3 nucleotides read TGTGCCAGTAGTTCTCGGGACAGGGTAACAGATACGCAGTATTTT. The whole variable domain, remainder taken from reference TRBV19 and TRBJ2-3, is DGGITQSPKYLFRKEGQNVTLSCEQNLNHDAMYWYRQDPGQGLRLIYYSQIVNDFQKGDIAEGYSVSREKKESFPLTVTSAQKNPTAFYLCASSSRDRVTDTQYFGPGTRLTVL.

This chain links TRBV27 with TRBJ1-1, with D perhaps matching TRBD1 (6 bases). The CDR3 consists of 15 residues. CDR1 and CDR2 (germline): MNHEY, SMNVEV (reference sequence). Trimming stripped 1 base from V and 3 bases from J, with 12 bases between. The CDR3 loop reads CASSLLSGGHTEAFF. CDR3 in DNA: TGTGCCAGCAGTTTATTATCCGGGGGGCACACTGAAGCTTTCTTT.

In the case of this clone: Different DNA sequences within this sample yield the same CDR3. This rearrangement joins TRBV29-1 to TRBJ1-1; D gene uncertain. Trimming pared 3 bases from V and 1 base from J, leaving 3 bases between. Germline lookup yields CDR1 SQVTM and CDR2 ANQGSEA. This CDR3 has 11 amino acids. The CDR3 spells CSVEQNTEAFF. The CDR3 bases are TGCAGCGTTGAGCAGAACACTGAAGCTTTCTTT.

The chain recombines TRBV6-5 with TRBJ2-7; perhaps TRBD2 as D (5 bases). There are 11 residues in the CDR3. From germline, CDR1 is MNHEY and CDR2 SVGAGI. V lost 6 bases and J lost 9, with 12 bases in between. The CDR3, as DNA: TGTGCCAGCAGCCCGGGGAGTGGGCAGTACTTC. This sequence encodes CASSPGSGQYF.

The CDR3 here is CSAPPHGQQFF. As DNA, the CDR3 is TGCAGTGCACCCCCCCATGGCCAGCAGTTCTTC. The chain joins TRBV20-1 to TRBJ2-1; no reliable D call. Trimming cost V 6 bases and J 11 bases, with 14 bases left between them. Germline assignment: CDR1 DFQATT and CDR2 SNEGSKA (reference sequence). The length of the CDR3 is 11 residues.